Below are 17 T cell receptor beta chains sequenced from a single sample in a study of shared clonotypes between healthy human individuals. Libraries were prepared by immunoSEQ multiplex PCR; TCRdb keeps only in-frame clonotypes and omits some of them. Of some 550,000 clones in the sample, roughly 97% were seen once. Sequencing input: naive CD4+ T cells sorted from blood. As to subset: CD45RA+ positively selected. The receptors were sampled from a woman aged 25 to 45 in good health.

CDR3 in amino acids: CATMGLAFTGELFF. CDR3 nucleotide sequence: TGTGCCACTATGGGACTAGCCTTCACCGGGGAGCTGTTTTTT. This chain joins TRBV2 and TRBJ2-2, with TRBD2 matching 9 bases. In germline, CDR1 is SNHLY, CDR2 FYNNEI. Germline trimming cut 10 bases from V and 4 bases from J; bases unmatched to any gene: 7. The CDR3 extends over 14 amino acids.

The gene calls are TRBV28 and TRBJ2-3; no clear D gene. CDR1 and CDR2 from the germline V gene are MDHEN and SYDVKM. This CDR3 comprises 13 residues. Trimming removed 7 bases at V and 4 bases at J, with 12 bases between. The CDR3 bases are TGTGCCAGCACCCCGCCCACCGCAGATACGCAGTATTTT. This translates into CASTPPTADTQYF.

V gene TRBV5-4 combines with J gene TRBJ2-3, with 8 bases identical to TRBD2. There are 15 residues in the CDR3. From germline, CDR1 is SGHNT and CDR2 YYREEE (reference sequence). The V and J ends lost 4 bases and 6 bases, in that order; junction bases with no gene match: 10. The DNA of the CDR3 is TGTGCCAGCAGCCAGACTAGCGCTGGTACGGATACGCAGTATTTT. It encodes CASSQTSAGTDTQYF.

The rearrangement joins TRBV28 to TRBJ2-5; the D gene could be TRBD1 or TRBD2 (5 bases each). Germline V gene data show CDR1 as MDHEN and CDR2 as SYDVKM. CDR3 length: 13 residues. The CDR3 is CSSASGGQETQYF. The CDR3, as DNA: TGTTCCTCAGCGAGTGGGGGCCAAGAGACCCAGTACTTC.

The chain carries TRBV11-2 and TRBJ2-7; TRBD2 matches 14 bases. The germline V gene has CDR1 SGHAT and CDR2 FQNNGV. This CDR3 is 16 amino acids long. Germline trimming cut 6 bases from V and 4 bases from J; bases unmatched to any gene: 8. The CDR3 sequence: CASRQPGLAGGYEQYF. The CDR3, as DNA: TGTGCCAGCAGACAACCAGGACTAGCGGGAGGATACGAGCAGTACTTC.

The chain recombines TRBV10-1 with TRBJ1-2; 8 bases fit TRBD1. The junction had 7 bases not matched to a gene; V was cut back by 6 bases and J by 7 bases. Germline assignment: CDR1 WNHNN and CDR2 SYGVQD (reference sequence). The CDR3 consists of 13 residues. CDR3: CASSPDRVVGYTF. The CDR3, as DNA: TGCGCCAGCAGCCCGGACAGGGTAGTTGGCTACACCTTC.

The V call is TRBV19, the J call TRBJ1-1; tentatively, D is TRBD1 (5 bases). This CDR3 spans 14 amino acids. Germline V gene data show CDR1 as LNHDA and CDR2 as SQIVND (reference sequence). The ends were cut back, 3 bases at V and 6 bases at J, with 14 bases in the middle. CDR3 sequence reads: CASSISGSRSEAFF. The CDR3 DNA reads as TGTGCCAGTAGTATTTCAGGGTCTCGATCTGAAGCTTTCTTT. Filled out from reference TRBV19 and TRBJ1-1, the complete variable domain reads DGGITQSPKYLFRKEGQNVTLSCEQNLNHDAMYWYRQDPGQGLRLIYYSQIVNDFQKGDIAEGYSVSREKKESFPLTVTSAQKNPTAFYLCASSISGSRSEAFFGQGTRLTVV.

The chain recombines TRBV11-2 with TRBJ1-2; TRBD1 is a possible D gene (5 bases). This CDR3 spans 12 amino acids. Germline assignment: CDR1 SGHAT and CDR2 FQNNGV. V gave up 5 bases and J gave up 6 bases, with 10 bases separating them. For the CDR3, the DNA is TGTGCCAGCAGCCCTAGGACACATGGCTACACCTTC. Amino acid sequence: CASSPRTHGYTF.

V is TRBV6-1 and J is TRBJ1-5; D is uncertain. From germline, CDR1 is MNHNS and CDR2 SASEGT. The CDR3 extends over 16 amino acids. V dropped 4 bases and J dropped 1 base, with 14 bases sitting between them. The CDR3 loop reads CASSGPTRVSNQPQHF. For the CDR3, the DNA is TGTGCCAGCAGTGGCCCAACGCGGGTAAGCAATCAGCCCCAGCATTTT.

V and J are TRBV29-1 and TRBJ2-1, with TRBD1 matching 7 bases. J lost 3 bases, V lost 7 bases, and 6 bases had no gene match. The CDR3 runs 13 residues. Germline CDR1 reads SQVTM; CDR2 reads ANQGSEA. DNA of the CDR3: TGCAGCGGCTGGTCAGGGGGCTACAATGAGCAGTTCTTC. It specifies CSGWSGGYNEQFF.

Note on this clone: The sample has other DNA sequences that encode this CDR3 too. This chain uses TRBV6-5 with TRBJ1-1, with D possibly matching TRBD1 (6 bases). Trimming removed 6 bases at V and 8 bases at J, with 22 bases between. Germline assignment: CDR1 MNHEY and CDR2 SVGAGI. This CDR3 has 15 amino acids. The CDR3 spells CASSPRGGRVAEAFF. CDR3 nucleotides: TGTGCCAGCAGCCCGCGGGGGGGCAGGGTAGCCGAAGCTTTCTTT.

The DNA of the CDR3 is TGTGCCAGCAGCGGGACCGAAAGCTCCTACAATGAGCAGTTCTTC. Translating it yields CASSGTESSYNEQFF. V is TRBV4-2 and J is TRBJ2-1, with D tentatively TRBD1 or TRBD2 (5 bases each). V was pared by 5 bases and J by 0 bases, with 11 bases between. Germline lookup yields CDR1 LGHNA and CDR2 YNFKEQ. This CDR3 is built from 15 residues.

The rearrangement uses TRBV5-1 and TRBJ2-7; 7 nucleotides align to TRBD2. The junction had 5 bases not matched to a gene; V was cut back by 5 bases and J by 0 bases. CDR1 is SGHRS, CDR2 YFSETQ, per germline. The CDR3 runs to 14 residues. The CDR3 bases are TGCGCCAGCAGGTCTAGCGGCACCTCCTACGAGCAGTACTTC. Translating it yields CASRSSGTSYEQYF.

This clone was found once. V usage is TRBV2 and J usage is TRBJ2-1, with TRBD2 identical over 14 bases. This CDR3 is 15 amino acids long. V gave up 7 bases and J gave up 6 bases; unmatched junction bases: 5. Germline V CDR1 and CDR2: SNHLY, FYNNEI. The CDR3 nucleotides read TGTGCCAGCATGGGACTAGCGGGAGCATCCAATGAGCAGTTCTTC. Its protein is CASMGLAGASNEQFF.

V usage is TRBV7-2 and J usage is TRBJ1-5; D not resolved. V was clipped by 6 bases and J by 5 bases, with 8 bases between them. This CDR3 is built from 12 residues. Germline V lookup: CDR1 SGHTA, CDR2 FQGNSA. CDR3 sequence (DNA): TGTGCCAGCAGTCTGATGGATCAGCCCCAGCATTTT. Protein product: CASSLMDQPQHF.

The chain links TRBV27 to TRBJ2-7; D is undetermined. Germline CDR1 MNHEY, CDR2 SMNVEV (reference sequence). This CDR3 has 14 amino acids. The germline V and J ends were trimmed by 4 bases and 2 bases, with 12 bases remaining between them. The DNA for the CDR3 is TGTGCCAGCAGTTCGCGTCGGACCCCCTACGAGCAGTACTTC. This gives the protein CASSSRRTPYEQYF.

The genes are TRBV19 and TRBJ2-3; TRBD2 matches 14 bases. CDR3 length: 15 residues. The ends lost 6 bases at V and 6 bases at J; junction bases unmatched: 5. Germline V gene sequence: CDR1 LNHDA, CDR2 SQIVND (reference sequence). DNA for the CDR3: TGTGCCAGTAGCCGACTAGCGGGAGGGCGGGATACGCAGTATTTT. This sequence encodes CASSRLAGGRDTQYF.